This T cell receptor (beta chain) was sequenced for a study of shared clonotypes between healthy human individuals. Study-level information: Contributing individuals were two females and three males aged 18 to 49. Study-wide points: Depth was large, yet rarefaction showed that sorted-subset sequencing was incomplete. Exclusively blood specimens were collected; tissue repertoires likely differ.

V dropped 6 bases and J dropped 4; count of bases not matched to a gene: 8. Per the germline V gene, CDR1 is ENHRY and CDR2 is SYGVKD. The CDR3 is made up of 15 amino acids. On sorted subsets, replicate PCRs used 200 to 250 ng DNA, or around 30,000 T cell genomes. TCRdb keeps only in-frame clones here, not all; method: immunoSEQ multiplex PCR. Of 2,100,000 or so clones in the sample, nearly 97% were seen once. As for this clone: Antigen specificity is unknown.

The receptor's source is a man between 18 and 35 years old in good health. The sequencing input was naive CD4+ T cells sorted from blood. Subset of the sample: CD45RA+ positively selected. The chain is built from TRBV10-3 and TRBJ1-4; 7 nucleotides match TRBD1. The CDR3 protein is CAISPEGANNEKLFF. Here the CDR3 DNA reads TGTGCCATCAGCCCCGAGGGGGCAAATAATGAAAAACTGTTTTTT.